One and the same sample provided the 21 T cell receptor beta chains below, sequenced in a study of shared clonotypes between healthy human individuals. Measured with immunoSEQ multiplex PCR; TCRdb has only the in-frame clones, and not every one. Among hundreds of thousands of clones, about 85% were seen once, and the ten largest hold about 13%. Sequencing was performed on PBMCs. These receptors came from a woman in her forties in good health. Some clones in this sample may be carry-over from other donors' samples.

The V call is TRBV11-1, the J call TRBJ1-2, with D unclear. Deletions cut 0 bases from V and 0 bases from J, with 5 bases between. Germline values: CDR1 SGHAT, CDR2 FQDESV (reference sequence). This CDR3 is 14 amino acids long. The chain's CDR3 is CASSLAASNYGYTF. CDR3 nucleotide sequence: TGTGCCAGCAGCTTAGCAGCCTCTAACTATGGCTACACCTTC.

Comment on this clone: With a much larger clone just one base away, this may be a read error. The V and J genes are TRBV7-6 and TRBJ2-2; 7 bases line up with TRBD1. Germline V CDR1 and CDR2: SGHVS, FNYEAQ. The CDR3 totals 14 residues. V lost 3 bases to trimming and J lost 3 bases; unmatched junction nucleotides: 1. In DNA form, the CDR3 reads TGTGCCAGCAGCTTGGGACAGCACACCGGGGAGCTGTTTTTT. Translated, it gives CASSLGQHTGELFF.

This chain connects TRBV6-1 to TRBJ2-1, with TRBD2 matching 11 bases. With V trimmed by 4 bases and J by 4 bases, 6 bases remained unmatched. Germline lookup yields CDR1 MNHNS and CDR2 SASEGT. The CDR3 loop spans 16 amino acids. CDR3 bases: TGTGCCAGCAGTGCCGCCGGGACTAGCGGTTACAATGAGCAGTTCTTC. Protein product: CASSAAGTSGYNEQFF.

The V gene is TRBV4-3, the J gene TRBJ1-1; no reliable D call. This CDR3 contains 13 residues. Germline V gene lookup returns CDR1 LGHNA and CDR2 YSLEER. V was trimmed by 0 bases and J by 7 bases, leaving 9 bases between them. The CDR3 nucleotides are TGCGCCAGCAGCCAAGAGGCACAGCTTGAAGCTTTCTTT. It is translated as CASSQEAQLEAFF.

This sequence joins TRBV29-1 and TRBJ2-7; D remains unclear. This CDR3 is 13 amino acids long. The V end was cut by 3 bases, the J end by 1 base, with 10 bases between. CDR1 SQVTM and CDR2 ANQGSEA come from the germline V gene. The CDR3 DNA is TGCAGCGTTGAGACGGAACATTCCTACGAGCAGTACTTC. Its translation is CSVETEHSYEQYF.

The genes are TRBV18 and TRBJ2-6; D not certain. Trimming pared 4 bases from V and 2 bases from J, leaving 6 bases between. The length of the CDR3 is 14 residues. CDR1 is KGHSH and CDR2 is LQKENI in the germline V gene. As DNA, the CDR3 is TGTGCCAGCTCACAAGAAACTGGGGCCAACGTCCTGACTTTC. The encoded protein is CASSQETGANVLTF.

This clone showed up just once. The chain couples TRBV13 to TRBJ2-7; TRBD2 matches at 8 bases. Losses at the gene ends were 5 bases for V and 6 bases for J; bases not matched to a gene: 15. CDR1 is PRHDT, CDR2 FYEKMQ, per germline (reference sequence). This CDR3 is 16 amino acids long. CDR3 sequence reads: CASSPRHSGMSGEQYF. CDR3 DNA: TGTGCCAGCAGCCCCCGACATAGCGGGATGTCGGGCGAGCAGTACTTC. The full variable domain, completed using reference TRBV13 and TRBJ2-7, is AAGVIQSPRHLIKEKRETATLKCYPIPRHDTVYWYQQGPGQDPQFLISFYEKMQSDKGSIPDRFSAQQFSDYHSELNMSSLELGDSALYFCASSPRHSGMSGEQYFGPGTRLTVT.

This CDR3 is CASSPETSGSYEQYF. DNA for the CDR3: TGTGCCAGCAGCCCCGAGACTAGCGGGAGCTACGAGCAGTACTTC. The J gene is TRBJ2-7, the V gene TRBV14, with 12 bases aligning to TRBD2. CDR3 length equals 15 residues. Trimming removed 4 bases from V and 3 bases from J; junction bases left unmatched: 4. Germline V gene sequence: CDR1 SGHDN, CDR2 FVKESK.

The V gene is TRBV7-9, the J gene TRBJ1-5; a weak D match, TRBD1 (5 bases). CDR1 and CDR2 from the germline V gene are SEHNR and FQNEAQ (reference sequence). The CDR3 extends over 15 amino acids. The ends were cut back, 5 bases at V and 4 bases at J, with 15 bases in the middle. The CDR3 DNA sequence: TGTGCCAGCAGCCCCGCGGGACTAGGGAATCAGCCCCAGCATTTT. As protein: CASSPAGLGNQPQHF.

V is TRBV6-4 and J is TRBJ2-7, with a tentative D call TRBD2 (6 bases). Germline lookup yields CDR1 MRHNA and CDR2 SNTAGT. The CDR3 is made up of 13 amino acids. Between the trimmed V and J ends, which lost 8 bases and 3 bases, there was a span of 14 bases. The chain's CDR3 is CASPRDSIYEQYF. The CDR3 nucleotides are TGTGCCAGCCCCCGGGACTCTATCTACGAGCAGTACTTC.

The V call is TRBV10-2, the J call TRBJ2-5; TRBD2 might be the D (7 bases). The germline CDR1 and CDR2 sequences are WSHSY and SAAADI. The V end lost 4 bases, the J end lost 5 bases, and 14 bases lay between the germline ends. The CDR3 contains 14 residues. The CDR3 spells CASSGTRGSETQYF. In DNA, the CDR3 is TGCGCCAGCAGTGGGACTAGGGGGTCGGAGACCCAGTACTTC.

The rearrangement joins TRBV11-2 to TRBJ2-5; unclear D gene. This CDR3 has 11 amino acids. The V end was cut by 2 bases, the J end by 6 bases, with 4 bases between. From germline, CDR1 is SGHAT and CDR2 FQNNGV. CDR3 nucleotides: TGTGCCAGCAGCTTAAGTCAGACCCAGTACTTC. As protein: CASSLSQTQYF.

A single count supports this clone. This chain connects TRBV28 to TRBJ1-4; the D is unclear. Germline V gene data show CDR1 as MDHEN and CDR2 as SYDVKM. Trimming left V 6 bases short and J 3 bases short, with 14 bases between. The CDR3 has 15 amino acids. CDR3 protein: CASREAGSANEKLFF. In nucleotides, the CDR3 is TGTGCCAGCAGAGAAGCGGGTTCGGCTAATGAAAAACTGTTTTTT. Full variable domain (missing parts from reference TRBV28 and TRBJ1-4): DVKVTQSSRYLVKRTGEKVFLECVQDMDHENMFWYRQDPGLGLRLIYFSYDVKMKEKGDIPEGYSVSREKKERFSLILESASTNQTSMYLCASREAGSANEKLFFGSGTQLSVL.

The chain recombines TRBV5-6 with TRBJ2-2, with 11 bases identical to TRBD1. Germline CDR1 and CDR2: SGHDT and YYEEEE. The CDR3 contains 14 residues. V lost 5 bases and J lost 7; bases outside the gene matches: 4. As DNA, the CDR3 is TGTGCCAGCAGAAGGACAGGGGGCGGCGGGGAGCTGTTTTTT. Encoded protein: CASRRTGGGGELFF.

The chain joins TRBV5-5 to TRBJ2-7; D call uncertain. V lost 0 bases to trimming and J lost 3 bases, with 13 bases between them. The CDR3 has 15 amino acids. Germline assignment: CDR1 SGHKS and CDR2 YYEKEE (reference sequence). The chain's CDR3 is CASSLDSGPRYEQYF. The CDR3 DNA reads as TGTGCCAGCAGCTTGGATTCAGGACCGCGCTACGAGCAGTACTTC.

This sequence joins TRBV5-4 and TRBJ2-3; 7 bases agree with TRBD1. CDR1 is SGHNT, CDR2 YYREEE, per germline (reference sequence). This CDR3 is 15 amino acids long. With 4 bases clipped from V and 3 bases from J, the junction kept 8 bases outside the gene matches. The DNA for the CDR3 is TGTGCCAGCAGCGAACCGGGACAGTTTACAGATACGCAGTATTTT. Residues: CASSEPGQFTDTQYF.

This chain links TRBV19 with TRBJ2-5; 11 bases map to TRBD2. V lost 3 bases and J lost 4; bases outside the gene matches: 1. The CDR3 has 14 residues. Germline V gene sequence: CDR1 LNHDA, CDR2 SQIVND (reference sequence). CDR3 nucleotide sequence: TGTGCCAGTAGTATCGGACTAGCGGGAGAGACCCAGTACTTC. This encodes CASSIGLAGETQYF.

The chain joins TRBV11-2 to TRBJ2-3; D is undetermined. The germline CDR1 and CDR2 sequences are SGHAT and FQNNGV. V shed 0 bases and J shed 2 bases, with 6 bases lying between them. This CDR3 has 14 residues. The CDR3 reads CASSLEPNTDTQYF. CDR3 in DNA: TGTGCCAGCAGCTTAGAGCCAAACACAGATACGCAGTATTTT.

The rearrangement joins TRBV5-5 to TRBJ2-1; D unclear. The CDR3 runs to 14 residues. Trimming removed 0 bases from V and 10 bases from J, with 14 bases in between. Per germline, CDR1 SGHKS and CDR2 YYEKEE (reference sequence). CDR3 in amino acids: CASSLAIRYTEQFF. For the CDR3, the DNA is TGTGCCAGCAGCTTGGCTATCCGTTATACGGAGCAGTTCTTC.

The V and J genes are TRBV7-9 and TRBJ2-1, with D maybe TRBD2 (6 bases). The CDR3 has 14 amino acids. CDR1 and CDR2 (germline): SEHNR, FQNEAQ (reference sequence). With 2 bases removed from V and 4 bases from J, the gap between germline ends came to 9 bases. Written as DNA, the CDR3 is TGTGCCAGCAGCTTAACGGCGGGATACAATGAGCAGTTCTTC. This gives the protein CASSLTAGYNEQFF.

This clone was recorded many times. The genes are TRBV29-1 and TRBJ1-2, with D perhaps TRBD1 (5 bases). The CDR3 sequence is 13 residues long. V was shortened by 0 bases and J by 8 bases, with 13 bases between the two germline ends. Germline CDR1 is SQVTM and CDR2 is ANQGSEA. CDR3 region: CSVEDVGPEGYTF. CDR3 nucleotide sequence: TGCAGCGTTGAAGATGTGGGACCGGAGGGCTACACCTTC.